Sequencing of this T cell receptor (beta chain) was carried out in a study of blood T cell repertoires in COVID-19. The overall study: From the United States, Italy and Spain came samples of acute and convalescent COVID-19. Sources were T cells, B-cell-depleted T cells, or PBMCs; the material itself was cDNA or gDNA.

V lost 2 bases and J lost 4, with 9 bases in between. The CDR3 extends over 14 amino acids. The germline gives CDR1 MDHEN, CDR2 SYDVKM. Methods used by the authors: Nucleated cell counts were estimated from reference gene primer amplification. Data came from immunoSEQ multiplex PCR; TCRdb stores just in-frame clones and leaves some out. D and trimming come from the DNA, and the V and J calls and clone size come from that table. The repertoire holds 95,000 to 130,000 clones, with around four fifths as singletons. J is TRBJ1-5 and V is TRBV28, with no clear D. Sequenced: peripheral blood. This clonotype was sampled from a man aged 25 to 40 with acute or convalescent COVID-19. CDR3 amino acids: CASSLGLANQPQHF. CDR3 in DNA: TGTGCCAGCAGTTTAGGGCTAGCAAATCAGCCCCAGCATTTT. The variable domain in full, with the rest retrieved from reference TRBV28 and TRBJ1-5, is DVKVTQSSRYLVKRTGEKVFLECVQDMDHENMFWYRQDPGLGLRLIYFSYDVKMKEKGDIPEGYSVSREKKERFSLILESASTNQTSMYLCASSLGLANQPQHFGDGTRLSIL.